This T cell receptor beta chain was obtained from a study of monozygotic twins with inflammatory bowel disease. TCRdb re-called the 5' RACE reads and shows each CDR3 protein once, DNA omitted. The sample totals fewer than 450,000 distinct CDR3 sequences; its top ten clones hold approximately 2.4%. This CDR3 comprises 14 residues. In germline, CDR1 is SGHRS, CDR2 YFSETQ. Sequencing input: blood. This rearrangement joins TRBV5-1 to TRBJ2-3; the D gene TCRdb calls, TRBD1, cannot be checked with no DNA. The receptor comes from a human donor with ulcerative colitis or Crohn's disease, or a healthy co-twin of an affected twin (not recorded which). Here the CDR3 reads CASCPVGGTDTQYF. The variable domain in full, completed from reference TRBV5-1 and TRBJ2-3, reads KAGVTQTPRYLIKTRGQQVTLSCSPISGHRSVSWYQQTPGQGLQFLFEYFSETQRNKGNFPGRFSGRQFSNSRSEMNVSTLELGDSALYLCASCPVGGTDTQYFGPGTRLTVL.